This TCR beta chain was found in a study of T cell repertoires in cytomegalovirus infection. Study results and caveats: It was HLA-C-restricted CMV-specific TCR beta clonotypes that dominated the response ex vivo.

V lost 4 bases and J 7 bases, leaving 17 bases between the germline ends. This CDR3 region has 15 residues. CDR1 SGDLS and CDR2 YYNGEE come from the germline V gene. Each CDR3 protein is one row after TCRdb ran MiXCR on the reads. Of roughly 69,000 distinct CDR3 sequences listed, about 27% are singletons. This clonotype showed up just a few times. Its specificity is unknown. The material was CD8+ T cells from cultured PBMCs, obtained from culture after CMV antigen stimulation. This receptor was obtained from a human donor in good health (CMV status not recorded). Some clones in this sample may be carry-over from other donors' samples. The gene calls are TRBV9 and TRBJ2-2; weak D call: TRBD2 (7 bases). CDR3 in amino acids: CASSLGGGASGELFF. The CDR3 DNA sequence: TGTGCCAGCAGCCTAGGGGGGGGGGCCAGCGGGGAGCTGTTTTTT.